What follows describes a single TCR beta chain. The sample comes from a study of PD-1 blockade in classical Hodgkin lymphoma. Looking at the study overall: It was nivolumab at 3 mg/kg, given intravenously every 2 weeks, that patients received.

Sample time point: cycle 4 day 1 (C4D1), after five to seven weeks of nivolumab. Patients all relapsed after autologous stem cell transplantation, and there was variation in brentuximab vedotin exposure. The CDR3 sequence is 14 residues long. Trimming cost V 2 bases and J 5 bases, with 10 bases left between them. Germline V gene data show CDR1 as SEHNR and CDR2 as FQNEAQ (reference sequence). Libraries were prepared by immunoSEQ multiplex PCR; TCRdb keeps only in-frame clonotypes and omits some of them. The sample records about 47,000 clones, around 80% being singletons. This material consisted of peripheral blood mononuclear cells (PBMCs), taken before the fourth cycle of nivolumab. The source of this sequence is a human donor with classical Hodgkin lymphoma. The genes are TRBV7-9 and TRBJ2-1, with D perhaps being TRBD1 or TRBD2 (6 bases each). CDR3 nucleotides: TGTGCCAGCAGCTTACCGGGGGCCAACAATGAGCAGTTCTTC. Translating it yields CASSLPGANNEQFF. The entire variable domain, with the rest obtained from reference TRBV7-9 and TRBJ2-1, is as follows: DTGVSQNPRHKITKRGQNVTFRCDPISEHNRLYWYRQTLGQGPEFLTYFQNEAQLEKSRLLSDRFSAERPKGSFSTLEIQRTEQGDSAMYLCASSLPGANNEQFFGPGTRLTVL.